The rows below give T cell receptor beta chains drawn from one sample of a study of T cells after posttransplantation cyclophosphamide. Only in-frame clones appear in the TCRdb table, and some are missing; sequencing was by immunoSEQ multiplex PCR. The table has approximately 10,000 clones, around 80% seen once. Sequenced material: PBMCs, taken around 350 days after allogeneic stem cell transplant with calcineurin inhibitor and methotrexate. Receptors were obtained from a male patient in his thirties who received an allogeneic stem cell transplant from an unrelated donor, was CMV-positive, and had acute GVHD only. Some of the T cells may derive from the graft donor. The conserved cysteine and the conserved F or W are not part of the CDR3 here. Fields, in order: V gene, J gene, clone size, CDR3 protein. Size tells how often a clone was seen (once, few, many) or the class of an expanded clone, and some rows leave it out.

TRBV4-1	TRBJ1-5	.	ASSQEGGRGGQPQH
TRBV7-9	TRBJ1-2	few	ASSREGQATGGYT
TRBV11-2	TRBJ1-2	.	ASSLEIERQDYGYT
TRBV2	TRBJ2-1	.	ADSENPSNEQF
TRBV2	TRBJ2-1	once	ASSLAGGGNEQF
TRBV18	TRBJ2-7	.	ASSPGQPYEQY
TRBV9	TRBJ2-3	.	ASSQLGASDTQY
TRBV7-2	TRBJ2-1	.	ASSFLSNLAGEQF
TRBV7-9	TRBJ1-1	medium-sized	ASSFQGARAEAF
TRBV29-1	TRBJ2-1	.	SVVTSGLFSLRNEQF
TRBV10-3	TRBJ2-1	.	AIRAREDNEQF
TRBV4-1	TRBJ1-1	.	ASSHSGQGDTEAF
TRBV11-1	TRBJ2-5	few	ASSLDTGQQETQY
TRBV9	TRBJ1-2	once	ASSADPNRDYGYT
TRBV6-5	TRBJ1-6	.	ASSPPRGNNSPLH
TRBV7-2	TRBJ2-1	.	ASSPRLADSYNEQF
TRBV4-3	TRBJ2-1	.	ASSQDSLAGGQAEQF
TRBV6-6	TRBJ1-2	.	ASSSQGQMNYGYT
TRBV7-9	TRBJ2-4	.	ASSSYLAKNIQY
TRBV6-1	TRBJ2-1	.	ASSVDRASYNEQF
TRBV6-5	TRBJ2-5	.	ASSYSASGGETQY
TRBV2	TRBJ1-6	.	ASRGQLNSPLH
TRBV6-5	TRBJ1-5	.	ASRGQDNQPQH
TRBV13	TRBJ1-1	.	ASSLGQNTEAF
TRBV6-1	TRBJ1-5	.	ASSHRDRSNQPQH
TRBV6-5	TRBJ2-7	.	AVSGLAGYEQY
TRBV5-6	TRBJ1-2	.	ASSLGDREPVYGYT
TRBV12-5	TRBJ1-5	.	ASGLFGTRENQPQH
TRBV19	TRBJ1-2	.	ASTHQSTGQGGGYT
TRBV18	TRBJ1-2	few	ASSPPATGRVGYT
TRBV6-5	TRBJ1-2	once	ASSYRRERGVYGYT
TRBV11-1	TRBJ2-7	.	ASSLGQTYEQY
TRBV7-8	TRBJ2-7	.	ASALPRGQGDYEQY
TRBV7-3	TRBJ1-5	.	ASSTGNNQPQH
TRBV15	TRBJ2-7	.	ATSRDGLRNEQY
TRBV7-6	TRBJ2-5	few	ASSQPPPGGSSLSNSPETQY
TRBV6-5	TRBJ1-2	few	ASRTGGSLPGYT
TRBV27	TRBJ2-2	.	ASSPRQDHTGELF
TRBV5-1	TRBJ2-5	.	ASSLMPAGQSQETQY
TRBV4-1	TRBJ1-1	.	ASTRVGGTEAF
TRBV7-7	TRBJ2-7	.	ASSPRWGQDYEQY
TRBV11-1	TRBJ2-3	.	ASSFGSLDTQY
TRBV4-3	TRBJ1-2	.	ASSQDRWQAGGYT
TRBV6-4	TRBJ2-2	.	ASSEQDTGELF
TRBV9	TRBJ2-5	.	ASSVDQTRGETQY
TRBV5-5	TRBJ1-1	.	ASSLVGGPRGTEAF
TRBV29-1	TRBJ1-5	.	SVNLGHSNQPQH
TRBV29-1	TRBJ2-1	.	SVEDEVIEQF
TRBV13	TRBJ2-1	few	ASSSSDRDRGPYNEQF
TRBV4-1	TRBJ1-1	.	ASSQILRDPATEAF
TRBV5-1	TRBJ2-7	.	ASSSGAGGTKRPYEQY
TRBV5-1	TRBJ2-1	.	ASRVTSGAYNEQF
TRBV6-5	TRBJ1-1	.	ASSPKGQYTEAF
TRBV7-9	TRBJ2-7	few	ASSPTGTVGYEQY
TRBV5-1	TRBJ2-5	.	ASSTSGGALETQY
TRBV19	TRBJ1-4	.	ASRLFNEKLF
TRBV5-8	TRBJ1-2	.	ASSPEGGRRYGYT
TRBV18	TRBJ2-3	.	ASSPRGNTDTQY